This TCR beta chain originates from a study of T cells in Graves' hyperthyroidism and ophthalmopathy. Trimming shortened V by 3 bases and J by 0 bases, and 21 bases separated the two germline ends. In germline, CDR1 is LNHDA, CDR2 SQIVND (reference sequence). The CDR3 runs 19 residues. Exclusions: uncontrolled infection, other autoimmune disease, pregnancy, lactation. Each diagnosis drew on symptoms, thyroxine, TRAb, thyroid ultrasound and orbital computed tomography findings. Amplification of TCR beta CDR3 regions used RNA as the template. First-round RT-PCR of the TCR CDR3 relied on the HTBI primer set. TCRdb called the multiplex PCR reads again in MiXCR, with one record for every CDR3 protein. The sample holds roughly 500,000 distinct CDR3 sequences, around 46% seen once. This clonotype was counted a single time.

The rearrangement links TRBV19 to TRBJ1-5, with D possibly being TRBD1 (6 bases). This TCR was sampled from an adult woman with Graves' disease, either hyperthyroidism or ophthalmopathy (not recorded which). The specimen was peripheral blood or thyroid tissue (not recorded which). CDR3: CASSITRSNRANSNQPQHF. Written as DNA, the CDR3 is TGTGCCAGTAGTATCACGCGGTCGAACAGGGCCAATAGCAATCAGCCCCAGCATTTT.